The clone carrying this TCR beta chain was seen just once. Its antigen is unidentified. Germline lookup yields CDR1 MDHEN and CDR2 SYDVKM. With 5 bases removed from V and 4 bases from J, the gap between germline ends came to 27 bases. The CDR3 is 19 residues long. The entry originates in a study of cytomegalovirus exposure and HLA in healthy donors. 13 Jbeta primers and 60 Vbeta primers were used for the PCR. Repertoires were generated with immunoSEQ multiplex PCR, while TCRdb's copy carries only in-frame clones and drops some. This sample has around 97,000 clones, with more than 75% found just once. General study findings and limits: Researchers reported in a later analysis that a missense DCLRE1C variant was tied to TCR beta V- and J-gene trimming.

The TCR was taken from a woman under 30 in good health and CMV-seropositive. Material: PBMCs. This chain connects TRBV28 to TRBJ2-1, with D possibly matching TRBD1 (6 bases). CDR3 DNA: TGTGCCAGCAGTCTACCGGACAGACAACCTCCTGTTATATACAATGAGCAGTTCTTC. It encodes CASSLPDRQPPVIYNEQFF.